This entry describes one T cell receptor (beta chain). No antigen is known for it. The sample belongs to a study of blood T cells in healthy people across ages. Findings and caveats of the study: Per million T cells, the diversity of TCR beta decreased roughly linearly as age advanced.

Each donor supplied roughly 9 milliliters of peripheral blood. V was pared by 4 bases and J by 9 bases, with 13 bases of the junction left unmatched. Germline CDR1 is MGHRA and CDR2 is YSYEKL. The CDR3 consists of 16 residues. A second PCR, run for roughly 7 to 12 cycles, used a sample-barcoded 5' primer plus a J-beta primer mix. TCRdb re-called the 5' RACE reads with MiXCR, one entry per CDR3 protein. Of 1.4 million to 1.5 million distinct CDR3 sequences listed, about 43% are singletons. The sequencing input was blood. The rearrangement links TRBV4-1 to TRBJ2-1, with 9 bases lining up with TRBD2. The source of this sequence is a woman between 18 and 30 years old in good health. The CDR3 sequence is CASSPNRASGNGEQFF. The CDR3 DNA reads TGCGCCAGCAGCCCGAATCGGGCTAGCGGGAACGGTGAGCAGTTCTTC.